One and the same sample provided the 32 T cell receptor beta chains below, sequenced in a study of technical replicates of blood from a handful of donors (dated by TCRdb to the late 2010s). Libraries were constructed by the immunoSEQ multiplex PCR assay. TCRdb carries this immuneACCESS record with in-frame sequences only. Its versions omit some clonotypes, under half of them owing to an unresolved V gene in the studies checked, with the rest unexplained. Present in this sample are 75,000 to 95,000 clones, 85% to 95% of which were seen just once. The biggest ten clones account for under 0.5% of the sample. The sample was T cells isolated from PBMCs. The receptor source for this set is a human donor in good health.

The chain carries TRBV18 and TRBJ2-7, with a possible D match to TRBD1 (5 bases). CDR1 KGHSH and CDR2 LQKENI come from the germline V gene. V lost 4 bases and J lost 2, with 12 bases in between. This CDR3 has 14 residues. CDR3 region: CASSLYSGTYEQYF. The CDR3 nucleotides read TGTGCCAGCTCACTTTATTCAGGGACCTACGAGCAGTACTTC.

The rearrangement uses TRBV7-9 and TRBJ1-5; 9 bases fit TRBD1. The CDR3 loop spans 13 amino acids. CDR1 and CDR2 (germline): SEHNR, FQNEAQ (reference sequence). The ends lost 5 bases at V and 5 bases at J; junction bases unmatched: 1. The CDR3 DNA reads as TGTGCCAGCAGCCGGACAGGGGATCAGCCCCAGCATTTT. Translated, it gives CASSRTGDQPQHF.

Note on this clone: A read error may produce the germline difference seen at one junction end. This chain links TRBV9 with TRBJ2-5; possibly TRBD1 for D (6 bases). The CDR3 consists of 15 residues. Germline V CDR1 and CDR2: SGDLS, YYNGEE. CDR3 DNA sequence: TGTGCCAGCAGCGTAGGAGATTGGGGGCCAGAGGCCCAGTACTTC. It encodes CASSVGDWGPEAQYF.

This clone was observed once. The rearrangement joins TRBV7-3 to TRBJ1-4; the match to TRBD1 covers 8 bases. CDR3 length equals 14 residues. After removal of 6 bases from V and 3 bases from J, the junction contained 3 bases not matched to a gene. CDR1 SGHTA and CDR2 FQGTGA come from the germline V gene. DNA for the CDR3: TGTGCCAGCAGTCGGACAGGGTCTAATGAAAAACTGTTTTTT. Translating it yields CASSRTGSNEKLFF.

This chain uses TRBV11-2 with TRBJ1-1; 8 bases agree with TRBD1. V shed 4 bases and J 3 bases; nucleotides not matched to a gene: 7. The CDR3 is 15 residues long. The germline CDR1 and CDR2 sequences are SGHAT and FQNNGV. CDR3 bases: TGTGCCAGCAGCTCGAACCCGGGACAGGACACTGAAGCTTTCTTT. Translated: CASSSNPGQDTEAFF.

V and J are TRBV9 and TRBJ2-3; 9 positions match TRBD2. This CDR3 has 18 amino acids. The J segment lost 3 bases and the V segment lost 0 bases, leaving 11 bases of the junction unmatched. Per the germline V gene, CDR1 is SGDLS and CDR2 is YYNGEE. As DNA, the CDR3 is TGTGCCAGCAGCGTAGGCGATAGCGGGAGAATAGGAACAGATACGCAGTATTTT. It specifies CASSVGDSGRIGTDTQYF.

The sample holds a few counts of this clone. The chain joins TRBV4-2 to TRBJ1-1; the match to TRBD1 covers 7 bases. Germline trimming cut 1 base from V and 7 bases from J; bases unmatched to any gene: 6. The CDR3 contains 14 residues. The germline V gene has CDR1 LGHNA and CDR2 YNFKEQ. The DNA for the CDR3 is TGTGCCAGCAGCCAAGTACTGACAGGGAATGAAGCTTTCTTT. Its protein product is CASSQVLTGNEAFF.

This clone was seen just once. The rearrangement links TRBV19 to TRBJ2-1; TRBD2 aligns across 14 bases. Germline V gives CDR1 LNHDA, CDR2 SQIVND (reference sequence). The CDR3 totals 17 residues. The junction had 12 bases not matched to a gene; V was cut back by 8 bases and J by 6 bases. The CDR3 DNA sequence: TGTGCCAGTCAGACTAGCGGGAGGGTTCTTCTATTCAATGAGCAGTTCTTC. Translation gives CASQTSGRVLLFNEQFF.

CDR3 DNA sequence: TGTGCCAGCAGCTCCGGGACTAGCGGGAGGGCGGATACGCAGTATTTT. As protein: CASSSGTSGRADTQYF. The chain is built from TRBV13 and TRBJ2-3; 16 bases are shared with TRBD2. CDR1 and CDR2 (germline): PRHDT, FYEKMQ (reference sequence). Trimming cost V 4 bases and J 6 bases; bases outside gene matches: 4. The CDR3 runs to 16 residues.

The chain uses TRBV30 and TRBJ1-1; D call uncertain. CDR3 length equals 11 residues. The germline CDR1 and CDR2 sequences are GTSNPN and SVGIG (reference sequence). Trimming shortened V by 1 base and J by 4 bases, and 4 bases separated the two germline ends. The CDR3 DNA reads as TGTGCCTGGAGTGGAGTCACTGAAGCTTTCTTT. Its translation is CAWSGVTEAFF.

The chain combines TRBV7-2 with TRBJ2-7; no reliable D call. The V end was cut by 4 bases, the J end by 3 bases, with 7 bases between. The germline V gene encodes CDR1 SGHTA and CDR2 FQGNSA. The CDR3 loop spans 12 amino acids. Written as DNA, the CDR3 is TGTGCCAGCAGCTCCTCCTACTACGAGCAGTACTTC. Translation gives CASSSSYYEQYF.

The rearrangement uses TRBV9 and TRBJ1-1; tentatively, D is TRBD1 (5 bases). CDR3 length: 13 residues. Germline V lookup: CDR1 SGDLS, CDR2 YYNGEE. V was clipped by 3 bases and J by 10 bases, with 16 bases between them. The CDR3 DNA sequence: TGTGCCAGCAGCGCCGGGGGGAGTGCGGGAGCTTTCTTT. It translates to CASSAGGSAGAFF.

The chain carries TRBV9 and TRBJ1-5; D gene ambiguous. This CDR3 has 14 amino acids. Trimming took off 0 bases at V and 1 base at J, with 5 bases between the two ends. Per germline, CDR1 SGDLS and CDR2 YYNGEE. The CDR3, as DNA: TGTGCCAGCAGCGTAGGGGAGAGCAATCAGCCCCAGCATTTT. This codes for CASSVGESNQPQHF.

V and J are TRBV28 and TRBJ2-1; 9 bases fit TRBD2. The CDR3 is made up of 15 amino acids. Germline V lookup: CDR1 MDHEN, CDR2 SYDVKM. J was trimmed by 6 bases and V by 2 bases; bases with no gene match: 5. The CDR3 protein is CASSLMLAGSNEQFF. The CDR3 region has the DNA TGTGCCAGCAGTTTAATGCTAGCGGGGAGCAATGAGCAGTTCTTC.

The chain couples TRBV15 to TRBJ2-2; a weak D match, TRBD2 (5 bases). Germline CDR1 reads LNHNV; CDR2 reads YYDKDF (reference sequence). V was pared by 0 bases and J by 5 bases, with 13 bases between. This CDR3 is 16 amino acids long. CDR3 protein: CATSRDPGKATGELFF. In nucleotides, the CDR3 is TGTGCCACCAGCAGAGATCCGGGAAAGGCGACCGGGGAGCTGTTTTTT.

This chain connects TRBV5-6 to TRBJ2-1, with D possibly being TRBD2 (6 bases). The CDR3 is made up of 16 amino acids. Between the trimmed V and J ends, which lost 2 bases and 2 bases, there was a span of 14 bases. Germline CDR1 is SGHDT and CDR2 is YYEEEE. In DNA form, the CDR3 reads TGTGCCAGCAGCTTTGAGCGGGCCCTTCCCTACAATGAGCAGTTCTTC. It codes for CASSFERALPYNEQFF.

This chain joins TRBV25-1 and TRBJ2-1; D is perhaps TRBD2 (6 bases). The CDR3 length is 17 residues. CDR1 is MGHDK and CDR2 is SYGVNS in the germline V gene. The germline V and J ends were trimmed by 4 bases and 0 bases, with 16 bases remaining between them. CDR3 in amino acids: CASSAFSSDSSYNEQFF. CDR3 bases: TGTGCCAGCAGTGCCTTCTCTAGCGACAGCTCCTACAATGAGCAGTTCTTC.

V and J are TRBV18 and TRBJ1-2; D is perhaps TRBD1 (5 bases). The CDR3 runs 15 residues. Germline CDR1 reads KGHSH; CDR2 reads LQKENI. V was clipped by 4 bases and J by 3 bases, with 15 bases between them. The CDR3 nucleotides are TGTGCCAGCTCACAGGGTAGGGGTGATGACTATGGCTACACCTTC. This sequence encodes CASSQGRGDDYGYTF.

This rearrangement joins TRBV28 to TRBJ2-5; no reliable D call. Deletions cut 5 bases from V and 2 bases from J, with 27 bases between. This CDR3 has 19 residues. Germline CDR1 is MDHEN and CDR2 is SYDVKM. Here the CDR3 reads CASSPYSASLTYRQETQYF. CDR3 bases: TGTGCCAGCAGTCCTTATAGTGCGAGCCTCACGTACCGACAAGAGACCCAGTACTTC.

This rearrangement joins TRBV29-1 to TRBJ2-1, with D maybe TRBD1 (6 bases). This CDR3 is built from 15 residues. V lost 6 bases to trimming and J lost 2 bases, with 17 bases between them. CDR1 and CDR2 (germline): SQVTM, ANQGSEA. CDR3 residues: CSVVAEDSPYNEQFF. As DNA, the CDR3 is TGCAGCGTCGTCGCGGAGGACAGCCCCTACAATGAGCAGTTCTTC.

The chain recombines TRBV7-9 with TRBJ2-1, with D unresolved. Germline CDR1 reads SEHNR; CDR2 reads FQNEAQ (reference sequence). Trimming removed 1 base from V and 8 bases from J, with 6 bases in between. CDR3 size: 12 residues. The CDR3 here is CASSLGLYEQFF. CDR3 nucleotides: TGTGCCAGCAGCTTAGGTTTATATGAGCAGTTCTTC.

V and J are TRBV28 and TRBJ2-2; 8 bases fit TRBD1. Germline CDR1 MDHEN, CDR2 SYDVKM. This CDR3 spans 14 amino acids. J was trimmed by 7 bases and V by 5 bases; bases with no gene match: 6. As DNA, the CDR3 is TGTGCCAGCAGTAGACAGGGGTCCAACGGGGAGCTGTTTTTT. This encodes CASSRQGSNGELFF.

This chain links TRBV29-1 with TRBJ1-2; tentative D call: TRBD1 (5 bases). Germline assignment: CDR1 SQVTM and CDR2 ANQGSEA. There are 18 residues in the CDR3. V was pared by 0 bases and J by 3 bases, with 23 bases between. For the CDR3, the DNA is TGCAGCGTTGAAGATCCGGGACCCGGGGAAAGCGGGTACTATGGCTACACCTTC. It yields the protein CSVEDPGPGESGYYGYTF.

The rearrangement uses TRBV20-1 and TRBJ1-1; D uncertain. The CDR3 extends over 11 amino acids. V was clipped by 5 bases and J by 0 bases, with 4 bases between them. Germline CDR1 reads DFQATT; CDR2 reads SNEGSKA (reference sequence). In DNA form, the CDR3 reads TGCAGTGCTCAGGTGAACACTGAAGCTTTCTTT. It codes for CSAQVNTEAFF.

The chain's CDR3 is CASSMQGSEQYF. Here the CDR3 DNA reads TGTGCCAGTAGTATGCAGGGGAGCGAGCAGTACTTC. This chain links TRBV19 with TRBJ2-7, with TRBD1 as a possible D gene (6 bases). Germline CDR1 LNHDA, CDR2 SQIVND (reference sequence). Trimming took off 3 bases at V and 6 bases at J, with 9 bases between the two ends. The CDR3 contains 12 residues.

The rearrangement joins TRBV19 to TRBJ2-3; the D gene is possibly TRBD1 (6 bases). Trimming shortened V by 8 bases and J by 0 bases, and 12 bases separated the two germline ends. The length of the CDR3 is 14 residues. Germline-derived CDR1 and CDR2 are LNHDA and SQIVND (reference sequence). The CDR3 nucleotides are TGTGCCAGTTGCCCAGGGGAAAGCACAGATACGCAGTATTTT. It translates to CASCPGESTDTQYF.

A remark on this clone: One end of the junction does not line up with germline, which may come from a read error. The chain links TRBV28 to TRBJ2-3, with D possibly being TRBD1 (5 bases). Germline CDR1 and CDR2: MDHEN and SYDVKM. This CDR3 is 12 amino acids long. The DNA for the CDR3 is TGTGCCAGCAGTTTACGCAGGGCGCCGGGCTTTTTT. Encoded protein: CASSLRRAPGFF.

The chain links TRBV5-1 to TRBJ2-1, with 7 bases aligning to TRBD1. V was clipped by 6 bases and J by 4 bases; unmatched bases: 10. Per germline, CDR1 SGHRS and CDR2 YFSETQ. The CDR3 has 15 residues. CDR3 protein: CASTSSGTAYNEQFF. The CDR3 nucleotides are TGCGCCAGCACCTCTTCCGGGACAGCTTACAATGAGCAGTTCTTC.

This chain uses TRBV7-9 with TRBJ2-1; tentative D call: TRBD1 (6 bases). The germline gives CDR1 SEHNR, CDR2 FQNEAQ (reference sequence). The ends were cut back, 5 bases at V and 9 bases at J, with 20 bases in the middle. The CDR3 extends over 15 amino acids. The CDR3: CASSLLQGVGVEQFF. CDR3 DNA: TGTGCCAGCAGCCTATTACAGGGCGTGGGCGTTGAGCAGTTCTTC.

The CDR3 DNA is TGTGCCAGCAGTGGCGCTGAGGGGGAAGCTGGAAACACCATATATTTT. It is translated as CASSGAEGEAGNTIYF. V and J are TRBV2 and TRBJ1-3; tentatively, D is TRBD1 (6 bases). CDR3 size: 16 residues. The germline V gene has CDR1 SNHLY and CDR2 FYNNEI. V lost 4 bases and J 2 bases, leaving 15 bases between the germline ends.

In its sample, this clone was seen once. CDR3 bases: TGTGCCAGCAGCTTGAGTCCAGCTAGCGGGAGTCATGAGCAGTTCTTC. Its translation is CASSLSPASGSHEQFF. This chain joins TRBV5-6 and TRBJ2-1; 10 bases line up with TRBD2. Trimming at V came to 1 base and at J to 8 bases, leaving 9 bases not matched to a gene. The germline V gene encodes CDR1 SGHDT and CDR2 YYEEEE. This CDR3 comprises 16 residues.

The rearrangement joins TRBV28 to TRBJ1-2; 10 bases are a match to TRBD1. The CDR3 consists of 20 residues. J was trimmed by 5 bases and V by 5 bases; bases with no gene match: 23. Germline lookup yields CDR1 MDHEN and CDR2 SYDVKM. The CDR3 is CASSLYLDRGIFGVGYGYTF. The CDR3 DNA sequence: TGTGCCAGCAGTCTCTACCTGGACAGGGGGATTTTCGGGGTAGGATATGGCTACACCTTC.